This TCR beta chain is from a study of graft-versus-host responses after intestinal transplantation. On the study more broadly: Each of the recipients got a multivisceral, liver-intestinal, or isolated intestinal transplant.

Points on this clone: Its antigen is unidentified.

Study-wide points: Elevated graft-versus-host to host-versus-graft clonal ratios in allografts were recorded for patients with graft-donor T cell macrochimerism. In recipient marrow, GvH clones were found, and some appeared first in ileum or blood.

Profiling relied on immunoSEQ multiplex PCR, and the TCRdb table lists in-frame clones only, not all of them. There are some 8,000 clones in the sample; approximately 74% occur only once, and roughly a tenth lies in the top ten. Intraepithelial and lamina propria lymphocytes were freed from processed graft tissue. This CDR3 region has 15 residues. Looked up from germline, CDR1 is LNHNV and CDR2 is YYDKDF (reference sequence). J gave up 2 bases and V 0 bases, and 2 bases lay outside the gene matches. The sequence derives from a human patient who received an intestinal transplant, so some T cells may come from the graft donor. The sample in question was ileum tissue, obtained 450 to 460 days after transplant. This chain joins TRBV15 and TRBJ1-2; 8 bases are shared with TRBD1. In DNA form, the CDR3 reads TGTGCCACCAGCAGAGATCAGGGGGCGAACTATGGCTACACCTTC. Encoded protein: CATSRDQGANYGYTF.